The T cell receptor beta chain described here comes from a study of blood T cell dynamics during melanoma immunotherapy. The wider study: Standard first-line treatment here was pembrolizumab or nivolumab plus ipilimumab in metastatic melanoma.

About this clone: Its specificity is unknown.

Time point reported: pre-treatment baseline. Sampling occurred pretreatment (T0) and at week 3 (W3), after cycle one of checkpoint blockade. At 12 weeks after first infusion, RECIST 1.1 defined response for most patients. The method was immunoSEQ multiplex PCR; TCRdb's version includes in-frame clones alone and lacks a portion of them. This sample has roughly 13,000 clones, with 92% found just once. The CDR3 is 15 amino acids. The V gene's germline CDR1 is PRHDT and CDR2 FYEKMQ (reference sequence). V trimming: 5 bases; J trimming: 6 bases; junction bases outside the gene matches: 12. Study-wide findings and caveats: The most clonal sorted CD8+ subset, immune-effector cells, was closest to cell-free DNA CDR3 sequences.

J is TRBJ1-2 and V is TRBV13, with 7 bases that match TRBD1. The TCR sequence derives from a human donor with melanoma. This sample comprised effector memory CD8+ T cells from blood, obtained from a patient treated with checkpoint blockade. The DNA for the CDR3 is TGTGCCAGCAGCCCAACGAAAGGGGGCGCCGATGGCTACACCTTC. Residues: CASSPTKGGADGYTF.